This T cell receptor beta chain was identified during a study of siplizumab effects on memory and regulatory T cells. Germline V gene sequence: CDR1 ENHRY, CDR2 SYGVKD. This CDR3 is built from 14 residues. The V and J ends lost 4 bases and 0 bases respectively, with 10 bases between them. With respect to this clone: No antigen is known for it.

Study-wide findings and caveats: No more than a minor fraction of alloreactive clones could be traced back to unstimulated subsets. Roughly 75-95% of proliferating CD4+ or CD8+ clones lacked an assignable naive or memory phenotype. A significant reduction in alloreactive sequences traceable to unstimulated CD4+ memory cells was produced by siplizumab. Among mappable alloreactive CD4+ clones, the Treg-derived fraction averaged around 66% with siplizumab versus around 30% in controls.

The repertoire was sequenced with immunoSEQ multiplex PCR; TCRdb's copy has only in-frame clones and lacks some. Among some 100,000 clones listed, 92% were seen once. Sequencing was carried out using Tregs sorted from blood. The chain couples TRBV10-3 to TRBJ2-7; D may be TRBD2 (5 bases). This receptor was obtained from a human donor in good health. CDR3 sequence reads: CAISGTGSSYEQYF. The CDR3 DNA is TGTGCCATCAGTGGGACGGGGAGCTCCTACGAGCAGTACTTC.